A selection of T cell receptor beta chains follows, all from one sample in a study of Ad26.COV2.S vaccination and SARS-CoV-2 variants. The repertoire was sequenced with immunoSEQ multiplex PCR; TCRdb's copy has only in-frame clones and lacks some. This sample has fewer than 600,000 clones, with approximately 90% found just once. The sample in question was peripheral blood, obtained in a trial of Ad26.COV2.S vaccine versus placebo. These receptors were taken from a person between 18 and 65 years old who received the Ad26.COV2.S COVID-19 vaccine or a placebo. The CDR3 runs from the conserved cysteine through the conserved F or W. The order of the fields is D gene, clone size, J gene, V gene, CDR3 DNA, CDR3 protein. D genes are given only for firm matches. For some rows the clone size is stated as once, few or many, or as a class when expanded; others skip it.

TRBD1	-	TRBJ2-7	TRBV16	TGTGCCAGCAGCGATAGGACAGGGGCGACCTACGAGCAGTACTTC	CASSDRTGATYEQYF
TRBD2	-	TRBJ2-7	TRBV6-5	TGTGCCAGCAGATCACTAGCGGGAGCAGAGCAGTACTTC	CASRSLAGAEQYF
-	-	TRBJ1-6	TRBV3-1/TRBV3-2	TGTGCCAGCAGCCTCGCAGGGGTCGCGAATTCACCCCTCCACTTT	CASSLAGVANSPLHF
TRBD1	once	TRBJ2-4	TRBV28	TGTGCCAGCAGTTTAAATTCCCAGGGGGCTCTAGCCAAAAACATTCAGTACTTC	CASSLNSQGALAKNIQYF
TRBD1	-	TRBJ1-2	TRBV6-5	TGTGCCAGCAGTCGGCGGGGACAGGGCAACTATGGCTACACCTTC	CASSRRGQGNYGYTF
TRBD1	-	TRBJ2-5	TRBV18	TGTGCCAGCTCACCAGGGACAGGCTTAGAGACCCAGTACTTC	CASSPGTGLETQYF
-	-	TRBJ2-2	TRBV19	TGTGCCAGTAGTATAGTTGGGGTTGTCGGGGAGCTGTTTTTT	CASSIVGVVGELFF
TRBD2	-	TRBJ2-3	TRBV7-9	TGTGCCAGCAGAGCGGGACTAGCTGACACAGATACGCAGTATTTT	CASRAGLADTDTQYF
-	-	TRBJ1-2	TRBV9	TGTGCCAGCAGCGTAGAGGCAGTGTCCTATGGCTACACCTTC	CASSVEAVSYGYTF
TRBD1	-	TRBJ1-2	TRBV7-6	TGTGCCAGCAGCGCCCAGGGGGGCCCTAACTATGGCTACACCTTC	CASSAQGGPNYGYTF
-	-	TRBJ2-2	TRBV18	TGTGCCAGCTCACTCGTTGCCGGGGAGCTGTTTTTT	CASSLVAGELFF
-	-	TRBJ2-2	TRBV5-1	TGCGCCAGCAGCTTGGCCGGGGGACACACCGGGGAGCTGTTTTTT	CASSLAGGHTGELFF
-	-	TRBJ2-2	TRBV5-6	TGTGCCAGCAGCTTCGGTTTCACCGGGGAGCTGTTTTTT	CASSFGFTGELFF
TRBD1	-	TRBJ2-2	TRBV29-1	TGCAGCGTTAGAGGGGGACAGGTTGCCGGGGAGCTGTTTTTT	CSVRGGQVAGELFF
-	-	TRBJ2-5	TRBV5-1	TGCGCCAGCAGCTTTGGCCAAATAAGGGAGACCCAGTACTTC	CASSFGQIRETQYF
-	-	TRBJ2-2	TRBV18	TGTGCCAGCTCACCCCAGAACACCGGGGAGCTGTTTTTT	CASSPQNTGELFF
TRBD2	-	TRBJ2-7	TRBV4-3	TGCGCCAGCAGCGCCACTAGCGGGGGGGCTCTGTACTTC	CASSATSGGALYF
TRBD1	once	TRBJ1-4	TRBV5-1	TGCGCCAGCAGCCGCGACAGGGGGCAAACTAATGAAAAACTGTTTTTT	CASSRDRGQTNEKLFF
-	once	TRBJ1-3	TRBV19	TGTGCCAGTAGATCGAACTCTGGAAACACCATATATTTT	CASRSNSGNTIYF